These T cell receptor beta chains were read from a single sample in a study of PD-1 blockade in classical Hodgkin lymphoma. Measured with immunoSEQ multiplex PCR; TCRdb has only the in-frame clones, and not every one. The sample carries roughly 96,000 clones, approximately 92% recorded once. The sequencing used peripheral blood mononuclear cells (PBMCs), collected before the second cycle of nivolumab. Receptors were obtained from a human donor with classical Hodgkin lymphoma. Both conserved end residues are part of each CDR3. The D gene is left open where the match is weak. Only part of the rows carry a size: once, few, many, or a class if the clone is expanded.

v_call: TRBV7-2; clone_size: NA; j_call: TRBJ1-6; d_call: NA; cdr3_nt: TGTGCCAGCAGCTCGGCGCGGGGGTCACCCCTCCACTTT; cdr3_aa: CASSSARGSPLHF
v_call: TRBV27; clone_size: NA; j_call: TRBJ2-3; d_call: NA; cdr3_nt: TGTGCCAGCAGCCTCGTCTGGGGGCTAGCGACAGATACGCAGTATTTT; cdr3_aa: CASSLVWGLATDTQYF
v_call: TRBV27; clone_size: NA; j_call: TRBJ2-1; d_call: NA; cdr3_nt: TGTGCCAGCAGTCCAGGGACAAGTTACAATGAGCAGTTCTTC; cdr3_aa: CASSPGTSYNEQFF
v_call: TRBV6-6; clone_size: NA; j_call: TRBJ2-4; d_call: NA; cdr3_nt: TGTGCCAGCAGTTACTCGAATCTGGGAGCCAAAAACATTCAGTACTTC; cdr3_aa: CASSYSNLGAKNIQYF
v_call: TRBV9; clone_size: NA; j_call: TRBJ2-5; d_call: NA; cdr3_nt: TGTGCCAGCAGCGGCTCGAGGGAGACCCAGTACTTC; cdr3_aa: CASSGSRETQYF
v_call: TRBV15; clone_size: NA; j_call: TRBJ2-7; d_call: TRBD2; cdr3_nt: TGTGCCACCAGCCTCGGACTAGCACAGCTCGGCGAGCAGTACTTC; cdr3_aa: CATSLGLAQLGEQYF
v_call: TRBV5-1; clone_size: NA; j_call: TRBJ2-1; d_call: TRBD1; cdr3_nt: TGCGCCAGCAGCCCAGGACAGGTCAAGCAGTTCTTC; cdr3_aa: CASSPGQVKQFF
v_call: TRBV4-1; clone_size: NA; j_call: TRBJ1-1; d_call: NA; cdr3_nt: TGCGCCAGCAGCCCCCCGCATAAGAACACTGAAGCTTTCTTT; cdr3_aa: CASSPPHKNTEAFF
v_call: TRBV4-1; clone_size: NA; j_call: TRBJ2-5; d_call: NA; cdr3_nt: TGCGCCAGCAGCCAAGAAGAGACCCAGTACTTC; cdr3_aa: CASSQEETQYF
v_call: TRBV7-2; clone_size: NA; j_call: TRBJ2-7; d_call: NA; cdr3_nt: TGTGCCAGCAGCTTAGACGGCAGGGGATCCGAGCAGTACTTC; cdr3_aa: CASSLDGRGSEQYF
v_call: TRBV27; clone_size: NA; j_call: TRBJ2-7; d_call: NA; cdr3_nt: TGTGCCAGCAGTTTAAAGGCCCTCTACGAGCAGTACTTC; cdr3_aa: CASSLKALYEQYF
v_call: TRBV7-2; clone_size: once; j_call: TRBJ2-1; d_call: NA; cdr3_nt: TGTGCCAGCAGCTCCCGGGACTTACCCAACAATGAGCAGTTCTTC; cdr3_aa: CASSSRDLPNNEQFF
v_call: TRBV30; clone_size: NA; j_call: TRBJ2-5; d_call: NA; cdr3_nt: TGTGCCTGGACAGTAGGGGCCCAAGAGACCCAGTACTTC; cdr3_aa: CAWTVGAQETQYF
v_call: TRBV10-3; clone_size: NA; j_call: TRBJ1-1; d_call: NA; cdr3_nt: TGTGCCACCGCTAGGGACGGGTCGAACACTGAAGCTTTCTTT; cdr3_aa: CATARDGSNTEAFF
v_call: TRBV5-8; clone_size: NA; j_call: TRBJ2-7; d_call: TRBD1; cdr3_nt: TGTGCCAGCAGCTTGGCGGGACAGGGGTACGAGAAGTACTTC; cdr3_aa: CASSLAGQGYEKYF
v_call: TRBV19; clone_size: NA; j_call: TRBJ1-5; d_call: NA; cdr3_nt: TGTGCCAGTAGGAGAGGGTTACTCCAGCATTTT; cdr3_aa: CASRRGLLQHF
v_call: TRBV28; clone_size: few; j_call: TRBJ1-1; d_call: NA; cdr3_nt: TGTGCCAGCAGTTTCGAGGGGGCTGAAGCTTTCTTT; cdr3_aa: CASSFEGAEAFF
v_call: TRBV4-1; clone_size: NA; j_call: TRBJ2-7; d_call: TRBD1; cdr3_nt: TGCGCCAGCAGCCATCCAGGGGGCTTCGAGCAGTACTTC; cdr3_aa: CASSHPGGFEQYF
v_call: TRBV19; clone_size: NA; j_call: TRBJ1-1; d_call: NA; cdr3_nt: TGTGCCAGTAGTATGACAGAGCCCATGAACACTGAAGCTTTCTTT; cdr3_aa: CASSMTEPMNTEAFF
v_call: TRBV7-6; clone_size: NA; j_call: TRBJ1-2; d_call: TRBD1; cdr3_nt: TGTGCCAGCAGCGCCGGGACAGGGGGGTATGGCTACACCTTC; cdr3_aa: CASSAGTGGYGYTF
v_call: TRBV6-4; clone_size: NA; j_call: TRBJ2-3; d_call: TRBD2; cdr3_nt: TGTGCCAGCAGTGAGGCCAGCGGGAGGGCGATGGATACGCAGTATTTT; cdr3_aa: CASSEASGRAMDTQYF
v_call: TRBV27; clone_size: few; j_call: TRBJ2-5; d_call: NA; cdr3_nt: TGTGCCAGCAGTTTAATGCGGAGTCAAGAGACCCAGTACTTC; cdr3_aa: CASSLMRSQETQYF
v_call: TRBV6-1; clone_size: NA; j_call: TRBJ1-5; d_call: TRBD1; cdr3_nt: TGTGCCGCCAGGGACAGTTTCTTTAGCGGGCAGCCCCAGCATTTT; cdr3_aa: CAARDSFFSGQPQHF
v_call: TRBV4-2; clone_size: NA; j_call: TRBJ2-3; d_call: NA; cdr3_nt: TGTGCCAGCAGCCAAGGGGGCCTTACTAGCACAGATACGCAGTATTTT; cdr3_aa: CASSQGGLTSTDTQYF
v_call: TRBV10-1; clone_size: once; j_call: TRBJ2-7; d_call: NA; cdr3_nt: TGCGCCAGCAGCAGGCAGGCCCTCTTCGTCCACCCCTACGAGCAGTACTTC; cdr3_aa: CASSRQALFVHPYEQYF
v_call: TRBV15; clone_size: NA; j_call: TRBJ2-1; d_call: NA; cdr3_nt: TGTGCCACCAGCAGAGAAGCGCCCGGGGTTTACAATGAGCAGTTCTTC; cdr3_aa: CATSREAPGVYNEQFF
v_call: TRBV10-3; clone_size: NA; j_call: TRBJ1-1; d_call: NA; cdr3_nt: TGTGCCATCAGTGAGTCGAATCGGATCCTAAACACTGAAGCTTTCTTT; cdr3_aa: CAISESNRILNTEAFF
v_call: TRBV11-2; clone_size: NA; j_call: TRBJ2-7; d_call: NA; cdr3_nt: TGTGCCAGCAGCTTAGCTTGGGGGCCCGCCTACGAGCAGTACTTC; cdr3_aa: CASSLAWGPAYEQYF
v_call: TRBV28; clone_size: NA; j_call: TRBJ2-3; d_call: TRBD2; cdr3_nt: TGTGCCAGCAGTCCCTCGGGACTAGCGGGATTAACTGATACGCAGTATTTT; cdr3_aa: CASSPSGLAGLTDTQYF
v_call: TRBV5-1; clone_size: once; j_call: TRBJ2-1; d_call: NA; cdr3_nt: TGCGCCAGCAGCTCGATGGACAATTCCTACAATGAGCAGTTCTTC; cdr3_aa: CASSSMDNSYNEQFF
v_call: TRBV4-1; clone_size: NA; j_call: TRBJ2-2; d_call: NA; cdr3_nt: TGCGCCAGCGGGGGGCAGTTGAACACCGGGGAGCTGTTTTTT; cdr3_aa: CASGGQLNTGELFF
v_call: TRBV15; clone_size: NA; j_call: TRBJ2-1; d_call: TRBD2; cdr3_nt: TGTGCCACCGGGCACGGGACTAGCGGGTCGAATGAGCAGTTCTTC; cdr3_aa: CATGHGTSGSNEQFF
v_call: TRBV5-6; clone_size: NA; j_call: TRBJ2-5; d_call: NA; cdr3_nt: TGTGCCAGCAGCTTGCAGGAAGAGACCCAGTACTTC; cdr3_aa: CASSLQEETQYF
v_call: TRBV27; clone_size: NA; j_call: TRBJ2-1; d_call: NA; cdr3_nt: TGTGCCAGCAGTTCCCCCTCTGTACAGGGCTCCTACAATGAGCAGTTCTTC; cdr3_aa: CASSSPSVQGSYNEQFF
v_call: TRBV30; clone_size: NA; j_call: TRBJ1-1; d_call: NA; cdr3_nt: TGTGCCTGGTGTCCATCCCCGTGCGCTGAAGCTTTCTTT; cdr3_aa: CAWCPSPCAEAFF
v_call: TRBV19; clone_size: NA; j_call: TRBJ1-1; d_call: NA; cdr3_nt: TGTGCCAGTAGTATAAGGGGCACGGCTGAAGCTTTCTTT; cdr3_aa: CASSIRGTAEAFF
v_call: TRBV11-2; clone_size: NA; j_call: TRBJ2-1; d_call: TRBD1; cdr3_nt: TGTGCCAGCAGCCCCACCAGGGGGCTTAGCTACAATGAGCAGTTCTTC; cdr3_aa: CASSPTRGLSYNEQFF
v_call: TRBV6-5; clone_size: NA; j_call: TRBJ2-1; d_call: TRBD1; cdr3_nt: TGTGCCAGAAAGATCGGGGACAGTTGCAACAATGAGCAGTTCTTC; cdr3_aa: CARKIGDSCNNEQFF
v_call: TRBV27; clone_size: few; j_call: TRBJ2-3; d_call: NA; cdr3_nt: TGTGCCAGCAGGCGAGTGGGCACAGATACGCAGTATTTT; cdr3_aa: CASRRVGTDTQYF
v_call: TRBV6-1; clone_size: NA; j_call: TRBJ2-7; d_call: NA; cdr3_nt: TGTGCCAGCAGTGAAATGCAGGGACTTACCTACGAGCAGTACTTC; cdr3_aa: CASSEMQGLTYEQYF
v_call: TRBV6-1; clone_size: NA; j_call: TRBJ1-2; d_call: NA; cdr3_nt: TGTGCCAGCAGTGAAGGTGTGGACTATGGCTACACCTTC; cdr3_aa: CASSEGVDYGYTF
v_call: TRBV2; clone_size: NA; j_call: TRBJ2-7; d_call: NA; cdr3_nt: TGTGCCAGCAGCGTGGACGGTGCAAGCTCCTACGAGCAGTACTTC; cdr3_aa: CASSVDGASSYEQYF
v_call: TRBV4-2; clone_size: NA; j_call: TRBJ1-5; d_call: NA; cdr3_nt: TGTGCCAGCAGTCTGGACCGGTCTAGCAATCAGCCCCAGCATTTT; cdr3_aa: CASSLDRSSNQPQHF
v_call: TRBV9; clone_size: NA; j_call: TRBJ2-7; d_call: NA; cdr3_nt: TGTGCCAGCAGCGCGACTCCGGGAAACCTCTACGAGCAGTACTTC; cdr3_aa: CASSATPGNLYEQYF
v_call: TRBV7-9; clone_size: NA; j_call: TRBJ2-1; d_call: NA; cdr3_nt: TGTGCCAGCAGCTTCGGGGCCCACAATGAGCAGTTCTTC; cdr3_aa: CASSFGAHNEQFF
v_call: TRBV28; clone_size: NA; j_call: TRBJ1-2; d_call: TRBD1; cdr3_nt: TGTGCCACCACAGGCCATATTGGGACAGGGGTAGACTATGGCTACACCTTC; cdr3_aa: CATTGHIGTGVDYGYTF
v_call: TRBV10-2; clone_size: NA; j_call: TRBJ2-7; d_call: TRBD2; cdr3_nt: TGCGCCAGCAGTGGCCTAGCGGGGGGGTCCTACGAGCAGTACTTC; cdr3_aa: CASSGLAGGSYEQYF
v_call: TRBV5-4; clone_size: NA; j_call: TRBJ1-2; d_call: NA; cdr3_nt: TGTGCCAGCAGCTTGGACGGGGCCCAACGGAACACCTTC; cdr3_aa: CASSLDGAQRNTF
v_call: TRBV30; clone_size: NA; j_call: TRBJ1-5; d_call: TRBD1; cdr3_nt: TGTGCCTGGACTACAAAGCCAGGGGGTACGACCCAGCATTTT; cdr3_aa: CAWTTKPGGTTQHF
v_call: TRBV5-6; clone_size: NA; j_call: TRBJ1-4; d_call: NA; cdr3_nt: TGTGCCAGCAGCTTGAGGGGCCCGCAGGGGAATGAAAAACTGTTTTTT; cdr3_aa: CASSLRGPQGNEKLFF
v_call: TRBV6-1; clone_size: NA; j_call: TRBJ1-2; d_call: NA; cdr3_nt: TGTGCCAGCAGTAGGGAGGGGTATAACTATGGCTACACCTTC; cdr3_aa: CASSREGYNYGYTF
v_call: TRBV28; clone_size: few; j_call: TRBJ2-5; d_call: TRBD1; cdr3_nt: TGTGCCAGCAGGCCAGGGGGTGTGGTAGAGACCCAGTACTTC; cdr3_aa: CASRPGGVVETQYF
v_call: TRBV5-1; clone_size: NA; j_call: TRBJ1-1; d_call: NA; cdr3_nt: TGCGCCAGCAGCTTGGCCCATGGGGCCCTGAACACTGAAGCTTTCTTT; cdr3_aa: CASSLAHGALNTEAFF